One and the same sample provided the 30 T cell receptor beta chains below, sequenced in a study of T cell responses to AZD1222 COVID-19 vaccine (dated by TCRdb to the early 2020s). Library preparation used the immunoSEQ multiplex PCR assay. TCRdb carries this immuneACCESS record with in-frame sequences only. Its versions omit some clonotypes, under half of them owing to an unresolved V gene in the studies checked, with the rest unexplained. This sample comprises about 110,000 clones, 88% of them detected only once. The ten largest clones capture about 13% of the sample. The time point label on this specimen signifies: baseline before first vaccination. The sample's treatment or condition label, decoded: meningococcal conjugate vaccine given as trial control. Sequenced material: peripheral blood, taken on day 0 of MenACWY control vaccination. The receptors were sampled from an adult in good health.

The rearrangement joins TRBV10-3 to TRBJ1-1; the D is unclear. Trimming removed 4 bases at V and 1 base at J, with 1 base between. Germline values: CDR1 ENHRY, CDR2 SYGVKD. This CDR3 is 11 amino acids long. This CDR3 is CAISANTEAFF. The CDR3 DNA sequence: TGTGCCATCAGTGCGAACACTGAAGCTTTCTTT.

This sequence joins TRBV28 and TRBJ1-3, with D hard to call. The CDR3 is made up of 14 amino acids. Between the trimmed V and J ends, which lost 5 bases and 0 bases, there was a span of 8 bases. Germline V gives CDR1 MDHEN, CDR2 SYDVKM. The CDR3 nucleotides read TGTGCCAGCAGTGCCCCAGGCTCTGGAAACACCATATATTTT. Protein sequence: CASSAPGSGNTIYF. Full variable domain (rest looked up from reference TRBV28 and TRBJ1-3): DVKVTQSSRYLVKRTGEKVFLECVQDMDHENMFWYRQDPGLGLRLIYFSYDVKMKEKGDIPEGYSVSREKKERFSLILESASTNQTSMYLCASSAPGSGNTIYFGEGSWLTVV.

The genes are TRBV5-1 and TRBJ1-1; D call uncertain. V lost 0 bases and J lost 6, with 12 bases in between. There are 14 residues in the CDR3. Per germline, CDR1 SGHRS and CDR2 YFSETQ. CDR3 coding DNA: TGCGCCAGCAGCTTGGGGCGGGGTTGGGCTGAAGCTTTCTTT. Translation gives CASSLGRGWAEAFF.

This clone has only a few counts. This chain links TRBV4-2 with TRBJ2-1; 15 bases agree with TRBD2. V dropped 0 bases and J dropped 0; count of bases not matched to a gene: 15. This CDR3 region has 23 residues. Germline lookup yields CDR1 LGHNA and CDR2 YNFKEQ. The CDR3 loop reads CASSQELPRTSGGAPSSYNEQFF. In DNA, the CDR3 is TGTGCCAGCAGCCAAGAGCTGCCCCGGACTAGCGGGGGGGCCCCGAGCTCCTACAATGAGCAGTTCTTC.

The chain carries TRBV4-2 and TRBJ2-1, with D unclear. The CDR3 has 15 amino acids. Germline V gives CDR1 LGHNA, CDR2 YNFKEQ. V lost 1 base to trimming and J lost 5 bases, with 12 bases between them. The CDR3 sequence: CASSQAYGANNEQFF. DNA for the CDR3: TGTGCCAGCAGCCAAGCATACGGAGCGAACAATGAGCAGTTCTTC.

This rearrangement joins TRBV30 to TRBJ1-2; tentative D call: TRBD1 (6 bases). This CDR3 is 11 amino acids long. The V gene lost 5 bases and the J gene lost 4 bases, with 8 bases spanning the gap. Germline assignment: CDR1 GTSNPN and CDR2 SVGIG (reference sequence). This chain's CDR3 is CAWDRTYGYTF. Written as DNA, the CDR3 is TGTGCCTGGGACAGGACCTATGGCTACACCTTC.

The V call is TRBV2, the J call TRBJ1-4; unclear D gene. The germline V gene encodes CDR1 SNHLY and CDR2 FYNNEI. CDR3 length equals 15 residues. Trimming pared 0 bases from V and 4 bases from J, leaving 9 bases between. The CDR3 sequence is CASSEAAQNNEKLFF. DNA of the CDR3: TGTGCCAGCAGTGAAGCCGCACAGAATAATGAAAAACTGTTTTTT.

This clone was counted a single time. The CDR3 DNA reads TGTGCCAGCAGCTTACTGGGGGGAGATACGCAGTATTTT. This translates into CASSLLGGDTQYF. V usage is TRBV7-2 and J usage is TRBJ2-3, with D possibly being TRBD2 (6 bases). From germline, CDR1 is SGHTA and CDR2 FQGNSA. The CDR3 totals 13 residues. Trimming left V 2 bases short and J 5 bases short, with 8 bases between.

The V call is TRBV28, the J call TRBJ1-2; D may be TRBD1 (6 bases). This CDR3 has 14 residues. V was clipped by 6 bases and J by 4 bases, with 15 bases between them. Germline lookup yields CDR1 MDHEN and CDR2 SYDVKM. DNA of the CDR3: TGTGCCAGCAGGACAGGAACTCAGGGCTATGGCTACACCTTC. Translating gives CASRTGTQGYGYTF.

The V call is TRBV28, the J call TRBJ1-2; D is ambiguous. CDR1 and CDR2 from the germline V gene are MDHEN and SYDVKM. V lost 4 bases, J lost 4 bases, and 16 bases lay in between. There are 15 residues in the CDR3. The CDR3 region is CASSSPFTGAYGYTF. The CDR3 nucleotides are TGTGCCAGCAGTTCCCCCTTCACGGGTGCCTATGGCTACACCTTC.

The genes are TRBV4-2 and TRBJ2-7, with 8 bases fitting TRBD1. The V and J ends lost 1 base and 2 bases, in that order; junction bases with no gene match: 4. The CDR3 runs 15 residues. Per germline, CDR1 LGHNA and CDR2 YNFKEQ. CDR3 in DNA: TGTGCCAGCAGCCAAGGACAGGGGCAGCCCTACGAGCAGTACTTC. The encoded protein is CASSQGQGQPYEQYF.

The gene calls are TRBV6-2 or TRBV6-3 and TRBJ2-7; TRBD1 matches 10 bases. The CDR3 totals 16 residues. V gave up 1 base and J gave up 8 bases; unmatched junction bases: 11. The V gene's germline CDR1 is MNHEY and CDR2 SVGEGT. The CDR3, as DNA: TGTGCCAGCAGTTACTGGTTTGGGACAGGGGAAATCAAGCAGTACTTC. This translates into CASSYWFGTGEIKQYF.

The chain links TRBV5-1 to TRBJ1-4, with 10 bases matching TRBD1. The CDR3 extends over 16 amino acids. The germline V gene encodes CDR1 SGHRS and CDR2 YFSETQ. The ends lost 4 bases at V and 8 bases at J; junction bases unmatched: 11. CDR3 loop: CASSPLLTGGTEKLFF. The CDR3 DNA follows: TGCGCCAGCAGCCCCCTTCTGACAGGGGGCACGGAAAAACTGTTTTTT.

The chain employs TRBV18 and TRBJ2-1; the D gene could be TRBD1 or TRBD2 (5 bases each). The CDR3 covers 15 residues. Germline CDR1 and CDR2: KGHSH and LQKENI. Trimming took off 2 bases at V and 3 bases at J, with 11 bases between the two ends. Written as DNA, the CDR3 is TGTGCCAGCTCACCAATGGGGACGGACTACAATGAGCAGTTCTTC. Amino acids: CASSPMGTDYNEQFF.

This sequence joins TRBV6-5 and TRBJ2-7; maybe TRBD1 (6 bases). The V gene lost 0 bases and the J gene lost 4 bases, with 13 bases spanning the gap. Germline CDR1 and CDR2: MNHEY and SVGAGI. The CDR3 consists of 15 residues. CDR3 nucleotides: TGTGCCAGCAGTTACTCGGTAAACCAGGGGTACGAGCAGTACTTC. The encoded protein is CASSYSVNQGYEQYF.

The rearrangement joins TRBV28 to TRBJ2-3, with 15 bases fitting TRBD2. The germline CDR1 and CDR2 sequences are MDHEN and SYDVKM. The length of the CDR3 is 17 residues. The ends lost 5 bases at V and 3 bases at J; junction bases unmatched: 6. For the CDR3, the DNA is TGTGCCAGCAGTACGCGGACTAGCGGGAGGGGAACAGATACGCAGTATTTT. Residues: CASSTRTSGRGTDTQYF.

This clone was detected only once. The V and J genes are TRBV9 and TRBJ1-1; possibly TRBD1 for D (5 bases). The germline V gene encodes CDR1 SGDLS and CDR2 YYNGEE. This CDR3 spans 14 amino acids. Trimming removed 2 bases from V and 3 bases from J, with 11 bases in between. In nucleotides, the CDR3 is TGTGCCAGCAGCGTTTTGGGGGAGGACACTGAAGCTTTCTTT. The encoded protein is CASSVLGEDTEAFF.

The sample holds one count of this clone. CDR3 in amino acids: CASENADTGELFF. CDR3 in DNA: TGTGCCAGCGAAAATGCAGACACCGGGGAGCTGTTTTTT. This chain links TRBV27 with TRBJ2-2, with D hard to call. V was cut by 8 bases and J by 3 bases, with 10 bases left in between. The germline V gene has CDR1 MNHEY and CDR2 SMNVEV (reference sequence). The CDR3 extends over 13 amino acids.

V is TRBV5-1 and J is TRBJ1-1; no clear D gene. This CDR3 comprises 14 residues. V gave up 2 bases and J gave up 1 base, with 9 bases separating them. CDR1 SGHRS and CDR2 YFSETQ come from the germline V gene. The CDR3 DNA reads TGCGCCAGCAGCTTAAGAGACGGGAACACTGAAGCTTTCTTT. It translates to CASSLRDGNTEAFF.

This clone was counted a few times. The chain combines TRBV30 with TRBJ1-4; 8 bases fit TRBD1. There are 13 residues in the CDR3. V lost 5 bases to trimming and J lost 8 bases; unmatched junction nucleotides: 7. Per the germline V gene, CDR1 is GTSNPN and CDR2 is SVGIG (reference sequence). Here the CDR3 DNA reads TGTGCCTGGGGAGGACAGGGCCGAGAAAAACTGTTTTTT. Its protein is CAWGGQGREKLFF.

V is TRBV5-1 and J is TRBJ2-7; TRBD2 aligns across 14 bases. CDR1 and CDR2 (germline): SGHRS, YFSETQ. J lost 0 bases, V lost 4 bases, and 9 bases had no gene match. This CDR3 spans 18 amino acids. CDR3 bases: TGCGCCAGCAGCCTGGAGACTAGCGGGAGGGTCAGCTCCTACGAGCAGTACTTC. It yields the protein CASSLETSGRVSSYEQYF.

CDR3 in DNA: TGTGCCAGCAGTGATGGGACGGATAATTCACCCCTCCACTTT. It specifies CASSDGTDNSPLHF. The chain employs TRBV6-4 and TRBJ1-6; the D gene is possibly TRBD1 (5 bases). There are 14 residues in the CDR3. From germline, CDR1 is MRHNA and CDR2 SNTAGT. With 3 bases removed from V and 5 bases from J, the gap between germline ends came to 8 bases.

The genes are TRBV4-2 and TRBJ2-1, with 9 bases matching TRBD2. The CDR3 is made up of 18 amino acids. CDR1 and CDR2 from the germline V gene are LGHNA and YNFKEQ. V lost 0 bases and J lost 6; bases outside the gene matches: 12. For the CDR3, the DNA is TGTGCCAGCAGCCAAGAGTTTAGAGCGGGAGGACACAGCAATGAGCAGTTCTTC. It encodes CASSQEFRAGGHSNEQFF.

The gene calls are TRBV5-1 and TRBJ2-2, with D hard to call. The CDR3 totals 16 residues. Trimming removed 4 bases at V and 5 bases at J, with 18 bases between. From germline, CDR1 is SGHRS and CDR2 YFSETQ. CDR3: CASSEAGPSATGELFF. CDR3 nucleotide sequence: TGCGCCAGCAGCGAGGCAGGACCCTCAGCGACCGGGGAGCTGTTTTTT. Together with reference TRBV5-1 and TRBJ2-2, the CDR3 gives the full variable domain: KAGVTQTPRYLIKTRGQQVTLSCSPISGHRSVSWYQQTPGQGLQFLFEYFSETQRNKGNFPGRFSGRQFSNSRSEMNVSTLELGDSALYLCASSEAGPSATGELFFGEGSRLTVL.

This chain joins TRBV9 and TRBJ2-3; TRBD1 agrees at 9 bases. This CDR3 is built from 18 residues. CDR1 SGDLS and CDR2 YYNGEE come from the germline V gene. V lost 2 bases and J lost 0; bases outside the gene matches: 10. The CDR3 region is CASSVDRGKDPSTDTQYF. The CDR3 DNA is TGTGCCAGCAGCGTCGACAGGGGGAAAGACCCTAGCACAGATACGCAGTATTTT.

CDR3 bases: TGTGCCAGCAGCCCCCTTTCCATAGGGATCGGTGAGCAGTTCTTC. It translates to CASSPLSIGIGEQFF. The V and J genes are TRBV5-4 and TRBJ2-1, with unresolved D. The CDR3 has 15 residues. CDR1 and CDR2 (germline): SGHNT, YYREEE (reference sequence). Trimming pared 4 bases from V and 9 bases from J, leaving 20 bases between.

The chain has TRBV25-1 and TRBJ1-5; D unclear. The CDR3 covers 16 residues. V lost 5 bases, J lost 0 bases, and 14 bases lay in between. Germline V lookup: CDR1 MGHDK, CDR2 SYGVNS. The DNA for the CDR3 is TGTGCCAGCAGTCCGTCCGGAAGCAATAGCAATCAGCCCCAGCATTTT. Amino acid sequence: CASSPSGSNSNQPQHF.

The chain is built from TRBV6-2 or TRBV6-3 and TRBJ1-1, with D unclear. V dropped 5 bases and J dropped 0 bases, with 19 bases sitting between them. Germline lookup yields CDR1 MNHEY and CDR2 SVGEGT. This CDR3 has 17 amino acids. As DNA, the CDR3 is TGTGCCAGCAGTCTTACCCTCGCGCGGAGTATGAACACTGAAGCTTTCTTT. Its protein product is CASSLTLARSMNTEAFF.

The chain has TRBV7-3 and TRBJ1-1; D is ambiguous. Trimming left V 5 bases short and J 0 bases short, with 13 bases between. This CDR3 has 15 residues. CDR1 SGHTA and CDR2 FQGTGA come from the germline V gene. In nucleotides, the CDR3 is TGTGCCAGCAGCCCCCTCGGACGGTTGAACACTGAAGCTTTCTTT. Encoded protein: CASSPLGRLNTEAFF.

This chain links TRBV30 with TRBJ2-2, with D possibly called TRBD1 or TRBD2 (5 bases each). V was shortened by 3 bases and J by 4 bases, with 12 bases between the two germline ends. Germline assignment: CDR1 GTSNPN and CDR2 SVGIG (reference sequence). CDR3 length equals 14 residues. DNA of the CDR3: TGTGCCTGGAGAAGGGGACGGAGCACCGGGGAGCTGTTTTTT. It translates to CAWRRGRSTGELFF.